The rows below give T cell receptor beta chains drawn from one sample of a study of CD8+ T cells in alopecia areata. Using immunoSEQ multiplex PCR, the repertoire was profiled, and TCRdb retains in-frame clones only, with some absent. The sample contains roughly 220,000 clones, approximately 72% of which appear only once. Sequenced here: CD4+ T cells sorted from blood, sampled at week 44, from a patient treated with tofacitinib. Receptors originate from a human donor with alopecia areata. The conserved cysteine and the conserved F or W are not part of the CDR3 here. Clone size appears in some rows only: once, few, many, or a class for an expanded clone.

J: TRBJ2-1
size: .
V: TRBV14
CDR3: ASSSYNEQF

J: TRBJ1-5
size: .
V: TRBV15
CDR3: ATSRAGGNQPQH

J: TRBJ2-1
size: .
V: TRBV29-1
CDR3: SVGLSGQGKFNEQF

J: TRBJ2-3
size: .
V: TRBV30
CDR3: AWSARTGRVADTQY

J: TRBJ2-7
size: few
V: TRBV11-1
CDR3: ASASETYEQY

J: TRBJ1-6
size: few
V: TRBV7-2
CDR3: ASSYPLGSSNSPLH

J: TRBJ1-1
size: .
V: TRBV4-3
CDR3: ASSQDPSLAEAF

J: TRBJ2-5
size: .
V: TRBV4-3
CDR3: ASSQEWTGGGRTQY

J: TRBJ2-3
size: few
V: TRBV5-4
CDR3: ASRPRPNTDTQY

J: TRBJ1-2
size: .
V: TRBV29-1
CDR3: SVGTGGGDGYT

J: TRBJ2-1
size: .
V: TRBV5-1
CDR3: ASSLGQNNNEQF

J: TRBJ2-7
size: .
V: TRBV25-1
CDR3: ASKQSYEQY

J: TRBJ2-3
size: .
V: TRBV7-9
CDR3: ASSLGDTRSTDTQY

J: TRBJ2-1
size: few
V: TRBV23-1
CDR3: ASSPRDKHNEQF

J: TRBJ2-2
size: .
V: TRBV10-1
CDR3: ASGTSGNTGELF

J: TRBJ2-7
size: .
V: TRBV6-5
CDR3: ASSYDSSYEQY

J: TRBJ2-7
size: few
V: TRBV29-1
CDR3: SVGASSYEQY

J: TRBJ1-2
size: .
V: TRBV5-5
CDR3: ASSSTGFYGYT

J: TRBJ2-3
size: .
V: TRBV7-2
CDR3: ASSLSGGTDTQY

J: TRBJ2-1
size: few
V: TRBV5-1
CDR3: ASSQQGDNEQF

J: TRBJ2-5
size: .
V: TRBV6-6
CDR3: ASTKGGTETQY

J: TRBJ1-2
size: few
V: TRBV5-1
CDR3: ASSGGQGEIRYGYT

J: TRBJ2-3
size: .
V: TRBV29-1
CDR3: SVGGLVTSTDTQY

J: TRBJ2-2
size: once
V: TRBV25-1
CDR3: ASSASVAPTGELF

J: TRBJ2-1
size: .
V: TRBV4-3
CDR3: ASSPWDSNEQF

J: TRBJ2-1
size: few
V: TRBV30
CDR3: AWGLASYNEQF

J: TRBJ1-5
size: .
V: TRBV11-2
CDR3: ASSPNKDRGYRNQPQH

J: TRBJ1-2
size: .
V: TRBV10-2
CDR3: ASTGQGLYGYT

J: TRBJ1-1
size: .
V: TRBV28
CDR3: ASREQGEDTEAF

J: TRBJ1-5
size: .
V: TRBV5-6
CDR3: ASSNGTVSNQPQH

J: TRBJ2-7
size: .
V: TRBV4-3
CDR3: ASSPDGSYEQY

J: TRBJ2-5
size: .
V: TRBV6-5
CDR3: ASSMTRGKETQY

J: TRBJ2-7
size: .
V: TRBV7-2
CDR3: ASSRTQISYEQY

J: TRBJ1-2
size: few
V: TRBV4-2
CDR3: ASSQDGRDNYGYT

J: TRBJ2-2
size: .
V: TRBV29-1
CDR3: SAEEGVRTGELF

J: TRBJ2-2
size: .
V: TRBV2
CDR3: ASKVENTGELF

J: TRBJ2-3
size: once
V: TRBV13
CDR3: ASSVAGTSTDTQY

J: TRBJ2-3
size: .
V: TRBV11-2
CDR3: ASSLGAYSSTDTQY

J: TRBJ1-2
size: few
V: TRBV2
CDR3: ASNERGGTSGYT

J: TRBJ2-7
size: .
V: TRBV9
CDR3: ASSVGYRGTEQY

J: TRBJ1-2
size: .
V: TRBV2
CDR3: ASSEVVGGYT

J: TRBJ1-5
size: .
V: TRBV30
CDR3: AWSDAGRGDQPQH

J: TRBJ2-5
size: .
V: TRBV4-3
CDR3: ASSQVWDSSQETQY

J: TRBJ2-2
size: few
V: TRBV6-5
CDR3: ASSPQQAVIGELF

J: TRBJ1-1
size: .
V: TRBV25-1
CDR3: ASSVTTGGTEAF

J: TRBJ1-1
size: .
V: TRBV29-1
CDR3: SVDGSPTEAF

J: TRBJ2-5
size: .
V: TRBV2
CDR3: ASRGYRAGGETQY

J: TRBJ1-1
size: few
V: TRBV7-9
CDR3: ASSLGQVNTEAF